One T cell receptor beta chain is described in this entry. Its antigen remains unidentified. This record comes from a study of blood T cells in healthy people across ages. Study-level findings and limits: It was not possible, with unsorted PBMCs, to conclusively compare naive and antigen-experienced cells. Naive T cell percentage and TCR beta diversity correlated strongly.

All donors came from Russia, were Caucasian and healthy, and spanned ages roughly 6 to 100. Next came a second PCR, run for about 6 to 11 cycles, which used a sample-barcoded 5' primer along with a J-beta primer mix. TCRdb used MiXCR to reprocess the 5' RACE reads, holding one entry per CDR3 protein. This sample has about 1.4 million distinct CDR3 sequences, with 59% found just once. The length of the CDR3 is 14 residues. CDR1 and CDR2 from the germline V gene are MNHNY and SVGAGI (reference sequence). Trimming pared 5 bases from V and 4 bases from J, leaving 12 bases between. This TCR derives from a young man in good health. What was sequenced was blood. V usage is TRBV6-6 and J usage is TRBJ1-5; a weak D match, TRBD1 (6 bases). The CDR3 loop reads CASSPPDRNQPQHF. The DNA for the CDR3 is TGTGCCAGCAGTCCCCCGGACAGAAATCAGCCCCAGCATTTT.